This T cell receptor beta chain was sequenced for a study of shared clonotypes between healthy human individuals. The length of the CDR3 is 18 residues. Germline CDR1 is LNHDA and CDR2 is SQIVND (reference sequence). V shed 7 bases and J 3 bases; nucleotides not matched to a gene: 20. In the study's own analysis: ImmunoSEQ sequences covered only the junction and lacked quality scores; filtering therefore differed. The protocol was immunoSEQ multiplex PCR, while the TCRdb copy is restricted to in-frame clones and leaves out a portion. The DNA gave D and trimming, while V, J and clone size come from that table. The sample shows around 2.1 million clones, roughly 91% of them seen only once. Naive CD8 cells comprised CD45RO-negative, CCR7-positively selected cells, excluding terminally differentiated effector memory CD45RA+ cells. The donors were adults (healthy and HIV-negative) with no recent acute infections or vaccinations.

This chain joins TRBV19 and TRBJ1-1; 7 bases fit TRBD1. The receptor's source is a man between 18 and 35 years old in good health. Some clones in this sample may be carry-over from other donors' samples. The source material was naive CD8+ T cells from PBMCs. Written as DNA, the CDR3 is TGTGCCAGTACCAAGGGGGCAGGGCGAGGGCTTCTGGACACTGAAGCTTTCTTT. Translating gives CASTKGAGRGLLDTEAFF.